The TCR beta chain under discussion was sequenced for a study of blood T cell repertoires in COVID-19. Cohorts were assigned according to the clinical history that participants reported. Trimming shortened V by 1 base and J by 5 bases, and 12 bases separated the two germline ends. CDR1 LGHDT and CDR2 YNNKEL come from the germline V gene (reference sequence). The CDR3 contains 15 residues. Here immunoSEQ multiplex PCR was the method, and the copy in TCRdb shows in-frame clones only, minus some. This sample has a few hundred thousand clones, with 75% to 90% found just once. Sequencing input: PBMCs or T cells enriched from blood (not recorded which). The chain has TRBV3-1 (or the pseudogene TRBV3-2) and TRBJ1-5; tentative D call: TRBD1 (6 bases). This TCR was sampled from a woman aged 40 to 49 who had recovered from COVID-19. Here the CDR3 DNA reads TGTGCCAGCAGCCAAGTAACAGGGCGGGATCAGCCCCAGCATTTT. As protein: CASSQVTGRDQPQHF.